Reported below is one TCR beta chain. Its antigen is undetermined. These data belong to a study of cytomegalovirus exposure and HLA in healthy donors. Study-level points and caveats: Accounts indicate the classifier identified cytomegalovirus status with strong specificity and sensitivity.

PCR amplification relied on 60 Vbeta primers (plus 13 Jbeta primers). Sequencing was performed with immunoSEQ multiplex PCR; in TCRdb, only in-frame clones are kept and a portion is missing. The sample shows tens of thousands of clones, roughly 67% of them seen only once. Trimming removed 7 bases at V and 4 bases at J, with 16 bases between. The CDR3 extends over 14 amino acids. The germline gives CDR1 MNHEY, CDR2 SVGAGI. The sample comprised PBMCs. The clonotype was recovered from a man between 50 and 59 years old in good health and CMV-seronegative. This chain joins TRBV6-5 and TRBJ1-1; D is possibly TRBD1 (6 bases). The CDR3 sequence is CASTKGGSSTEAFF. CDR3 DNA sequence: TGTGCCAGCACCAAGGGGGGGAGCAGCACTGAAGCTTTCTTT.